Presented here are 30 T cell receptor beta chains from one specimen sequenced in a study of cytomegalovirus exposure and HLA in healthy donors. The study ran its PCR with 60 Vbeta and 13 Jbeta primers. The table came from immunoSEQ multiplex PCR; TCRdb's copy has only in-frame clones and leaves some out. The sample contains about 190,000 clones, almost 75% of which appear only once. The sample consisted of PBMCs. These receptors came from a woman in her 30s in good health and CMV-seropositive.

The gene calls are TRBV18 and TRBJ1-1; 9 nucleotides line up with TRBD1. CDR1 and CDR2 from the germline V gene are KGHSH and LQKENI. The CDR3 totals 12 residues. Trimming took 6 bases from V and 7 from J; bases not matched to a gene: 3. CDR3 in DNA: TGTGCCAGCTCCCTGGACAGGGGTGAAGCTTTCTTT. This codes for CASSLDRGEAFF.

Of note for this clone: This specimen includes other DNA sequences encoding the same CDR3. The V gene is TRBV6-4, the J gene TRBJ1-2, with TRBD1 as a possible D gene (6 bases). Trimming left V 7 bases short and J 5 bases short, with 17 bases between. CDR3 size: 14 residues. The germline gives CDR1 MRHNA, CDR2 SNTAGT. The CDR3 nucleotides read TGTGCCAGCACTCCGTCCGGACAGAATTATGGCTACACCTTC. It codes for CASTPSGQNYGYTF.

The V gene is TRBV13, the J gene TRBJ1-6; 8 nucleotides line up with TRBD1. The germline gives CDR1 PRHDT, CDR2 FYEKMQ (reference sequence). V shed 2 bases and J 7 bases; nucleotides not matched to a gene: 7. CDR3 length equals 16 residues. CDR3: CASSLIGQGPNSPLHF. The DNA of the CDR3 is TGTGCCAGCAGCTTAATCGGACAGGGTCCCAATTCACCCCTCCACTTT.

This clone was counted between two and nine times. The chain uses TRBV6-1 and TRBJ2-5; possibly TRBD1 for D (5 bases). The length of the CDR3 is 17 residues. Germline CDR1 is MNHNS and CDR2 is SASEGT. Trimming stripped 4 bases from V and 0 bases from J, with 18 bases between. The CDR3 DNA sequence: TGTGCCAGCAGTGGATTTATTTGGAAGGACAACCAAGAGACCCAGTACTTC. This gives the protein CASSGFIWKDNQETQYF.

The rearrangement uses TRBV11-3 and TRBJ2-5; D may be TRBD2 (6 bases). This CDR3 spans 13 amino acids. Germline V gene sequence: CDR1 SGHNT, CDR2 YENEEA. Trimming removed 1 base at V and 9 bases at J, with 12 bases between. In DNA form, the CDR3 reads TGTGCCAGCAGCTTAGCGGGAGAGGTAGCCCAGTACTTC. This translates into CASSLAGEVAQYF.

This clone was observed a few times. The chain couples TRBV5-1 to TRBJ2-7; possible D gene TRBD2, 5 bases. The germline CDR1 and CDR2 sequences are SGHRS and YFSETQ. Trimming left V 4 bases short and J 2 bases short, with 13 bases between. The CDR3 covers 14 residues. The chain's CDR3 is CASSHRTEAYEQYF. CDR3 nucleotide sequence: TGCGCCAGCAGCCATAGGACGGAGGCCTACGAGCAGTACTTC. Variable domain in full (rest from reference TRBV5-1 and TRBJ2-7): KAGVTQTPRYLIKTRGQQVTLSCSPISGHRSVSWYQQTPGQGLQFLFEYFSETQRNKGNFPGRFSGRQFSNSRSEMNVSTLELGDSALYLCASSHRTEAYEQYFGPGTRLTVT.

V and J are TRBV7-9 and TRBJ2-1; the match to TRBD1 covers 8 bases. The germline V gene has CDR1 SEHNR and CDR2 FQNEAQ (reference sequence). The CDR3 sequence is 14 residues long. After removal of 6 bases from V and 9 bases from J, the junction contained 10 bases not matched to a gene. The DNA for the CDR3 is TGTGCCAGCAGACCCGGACAGGGAGTCAGTGAGCAGTTCTTC. Translating it yields CASRPGQGVSEQFF. Looking up the rest from reference TRBV7-9 and TRBJ2-1 gives the full variable domain: DTGVSQNPRHKITKRGQNVTFRCDPISEHNRLYWYRQTLGQGPEFLTYFQNEAQLEKSRLLSDRFSAERPKGSFSTLEIQRTEQGDSAMYLCASRPGQGVSEQFFGPGTRLTVL.

CDR3 protein: CASSPGGNSGNTIYF. The CDR3 nucleotides are TGTGCCAGCAGCCCCGGGGGAAACTCTGGAAACACCATATATTTT. The rearrangement uses TRBV7-8 and TRBJ1-3, with a weak D call TRBD1 (5 bases). CDR3 length equals 15 residues. Between the trimmed V and J ends, which lost 5 bases and 0 bases, there was a span of 11 bases. CDR1 is SGHVS and CDR2 is FQNEAQ in the germline V gene.

This sequence joins TRBV5-4 and TRBJ2-3, with 9 bases identical to TRBD2. V lost 1 base, J lost 7 bases, and 10 bases stayed unmatched. The length of the CDR3 is 16 residues. CDR1 is SGHNT and CDR2 is YYREEE in the germline V gene (reference sequence). Written as DNA, the CDR3 is TGTGCCAGCAGCTTGTGGGAGAGAGCGGGAGGAAATACGCAGTATTTT. This translates into CASSLWERAGGNTQYF.

The chain couples TRBV25-1 to TRBJ2-7, with 13 bases that match TRBD2. The ends lost 0 bases at V and 5 bases at J; junction bases unmatched: 4. Germline assignment: CDR1 MGHDK and CDR2 SYGVNS. The CDR3 runs to 16 residues. CDR3 in amino acids: CASSEYGLAGAHEQYF. The CDR3 region has the DNA TGTGCCAGCAGTGAATATGGACTAGCGGGAGCCCACGAGCAGTACTTC.

V usage is TRBV15 and J usage is TRBJ1-2, with D possibly matching TRBD1 (5 bases). The CDR3 is made up of 16 amino acids. V was pared by 0 bases and J by 5 bases, with 16 bases between. Germline V CDR1 and CDR2: LNHNV, YYDKDF (reference sequence). CDR3 in amino acids: CATSRDPGREGYGYTF. Written as DNA, the CDR3 is TGTGCCACCAGCAGAGATCCCGGCAGGGAGGGATATGGCTACACCTTC.

The genes are TRBV18 and TRBJ2-4; possible D gene TRBD1, 6 bases. The V gene's germline CDR1 is KGHSH and CDR2 LQKENI. V lost 2 bases, J lost 0 bases, and 14 bases lay in between. The CDR3 spans 17 residues. CDR3 region: CASSPDGTSLAKNIQYF. CDR3 nucleotides: TGTGCCAGCTCACCAGATGGGACATCGCTAGCCAAAAACATTCAGTACTTC.

V is TRBV5-1 and J is TRBJ2-2; TRBD2 agrees at 11 bases. J lost 5 bases, V lost 8 bases, and 8 bases had no gene match. The CDR3 contains 15 residues. The V gene's germline CDR1 is SGHRS and CDR2 YFSETQ. The CDR3 sequence: CASTGTSGTTGELFF. CDR3 DNA: TGCGCCAGTACCGGGACTAGCGGTACGACCGGGGAGCTGTTTTTT.

The chain uses TRBV5-4 and TRBJ2-5; 7 bases agree with TRBD1. The ends lost 3 bases at V and 2 bases at J; junction bases unmatched: 4. Germline V CDR1 and CDR2: SGHNT, YYREEE (reference sequence). The length of the CDR3 is 14 residues. CDR3 amino acids: CASSWGQIQETQYF. CDR3 DNA: TGTGCCAGCAGCTGGGGACAGATTCAAGAGACCCAGTACTTC.

The chain joins TRBV5-1 to TRBJ1-5; 9 bases are a match to TRBD1. The V gene end was trimmed by 4 bases and the J gene end by 7 bases; junction bases not matched to a gene: 6. Germline-derived CDR1 and CDR2 are SGHRS and YFSETQ. CDR3 length: 14 residues. The CDR3 protein is CASSPTGGGQPQHF. The CDR3 DNA sequence: TGCGCCAGCAGCCCGACAGGGGGGGGACAGCCCCAGCATTTT.

The chain recombines TRBV6-5 with TRBJ2-1; D may be TRBD2 (6 bases). The CDR3 has 16 residues. Looked up from germline, CDR1 is MNHEY and CDR2 is SVGAGI. Trimming shortened V by 0 bases and J by 1 base, and 10 bases separated the two germline ends. The CDR3: CASSYSLARSYNEQFF. The CDR3 coding sequence is TGTGCCAGCAGTTACTCCCTAGCGCGGTCCTACAATGAGCAGTTCTTC.

The table lists this clone with a few counts. The chain recombines TRBV7-9 with TRBJ1-1; D is unresolved. Trimming pared 5 bases from V and 6 bases from J, leaving 10 bases between. This CDR3 comprises 12 residues. CDR1 is SEHNR, CDR2 FQNEAQ, per germline (reference sequence). CDR3 amino acids: CASSGEFPEAFF. For the CDR3, the DNA is TGTGCCAGCAGCGGGGAGTTTCCTGAAGCTTTCTTT. Full variable domain (remainder filled in from reference TRBV7-9 and TRBJ1-1): DTGVSQNPRHKITKRGQNVTFRCDPISEHNRLYWYRQTLGQGPEFLTYFQNEAQLEKSRLLSDRFSAERPKGSFSTLEIQRTEQGDSAMYLCASSGEFPEAFFGQGTRLTVV.

The J gene is TRBJ2-7, the V gene TRBV11-2, with a weak D call TRBD2 (5 bases). The germline V and J ends were trimmed by 5 bases and 6 bases, with 14 bases remaining between them. This CDR3 spans 13 amino acids. The V gene's germline CDR1 is SGHAT and CDR2 FQNNGV. The CDR3 DNA sequence: TGTGCCAGCAGCCAAGCGGTCGGTGGCGAGCAGTACTTC. It codes for CASSQAVGGEQYF.

The rearrangement uses TRBV2 and TRBJ2-7; unclear D gene. Trimming cost V 4 bases and J 6 bases, with 10 bases left between them. This CDR3 spans 12 amino acids. Looked up from germline, CDR1 is SNHLY and CDR2 is FYNNEI. The CDR3 DNA reads TGTGCCAGCAGTGTTGGAACAGCCGAGCAGTACTTC. It yields the protein CASSVGTAEQYF.

This chain connects TRBV6-1 to TRBJ2-1; a possible D gene is TRBD2 (6 bases). The CDR3 totals 15 residues. The germline V and J ends were trimmed by 6 bases and 4 bases, with 16 bases remaining between them. Germline lookup yields CDR1 MNHNS and CDR2 SASEGT. In DNA form, the CDR3 reads TGTGCCAGCAGCCAGCCGGGACTCGGATACAATGAGCAGTTCTTC. Residues: CASSQPGLGYNEQFF.

V gene TRBV7-9 combines with J gene TRBJ2-5; TRBD1 matches at 10 bases. Germline assignment: CDR1 SEHNR and CDR2 FQNEAQ (reference sequence). Trimming removed 3 bases from V and 5 bases from J; junction bases left unmatched: 12. The length of the CDR3 is 17 residues. The chain's CDR3 is CASSFNPGTGVWETQYF. The CDR3 nucleotides read TGTGCCAGCAGCTTCAACCCAGGGACAGGGGTTTGGGAGACCCAGTACTTC.

This rearrangement joins TRBV6-6 to TRBJ2-3, with 16 bases that match TRBD2. The CDR3 runs 16 residues. The V gene end was trimmed by 6 bases and the J gene end by 6 bases; junction bases not matched to a gene: 6. Germline assignment: CDR1 MNHNY and CDR2 SVGAGI (reference sequence). The DNA for the CDR3 is TGTGCCAGCAGCCCGGGACTAGCGGGAGGGTCGGATACGCAGTATTTT. Translated: CASSPGLAGGSDTQYF.

This clone was counted only a few times. The chain combines TRBV28 with TRBJ1-1, with D tentatively TRBD1 (5 bases). V lost 2 bases and J lost 1, with 11 bases in between. Germline CDR1 is MDHEN and CDR2 is SYDVKM. The CDR3 covers 15 residues. Written as DNA, the CDR3 is TGTGCCAGCAGTTTACCCAGGGCCCCGAACACTGAAGCTTTCTTT. Translated: CASSLPRAPNTEAFF. The full variable domain, rest sourced from reference TRBV28 and TRBJ1-1, is DVKVTQSSRYLVKRTGEKVFLECVQDMDHENMFWYRQDPGLGLRLIYFSYDVKMKEKGDIPEGYSVSREKKERFSLILESASTNQTSMYLCASSLPRAPNTEAFFGQGTRLTVV.

The chain recombines TRBV18 with TRBJ2-5, with TRBD2 identical over 12 bases. This CDR3 region has 14 residues. The V gene end was trimmed by 8 bases and the J gene end by 4 bases; junction bases not matched to a gene: 5. Per the germline V gene, CDR1 is KGHSH and CDR2 is LQKENI. DNA of the CDR3: TGTGCCAGCCGAGTGACTAGCGGGAGAGAGACCCAGTACTTC. It translates to CASRVTSGRETQYF.

The gene calls are TRBV19 and TRBJ1-2; 8 positions match TRBD1. In germline, CDR1 is LNHDA, CDR2 SQIVND (reference sequence). CDR3 length equals 15 residues. V shed 7 bases, J shed 6 bases, and the junction held 13 bases outside the gene matches. DNA for the CDR3: TGTGCCAGTACCCCTGGGGGGACAGGTCGTCATGGCTACACCTTC. It yields the protein CASTPGGTGRHGYTF.

This chain joins TRBV11-3 and TRBJ1-4; D possibly corresponds to TRBD1 (5 bases). The CDR3 has 15 amino acids. Trimming shortened V by 1 base and J by 5 bases, and 11 bases separated the two germline ends. Germline-derived CDR1 and CDR2 are SGHNT and YENEEA. CDR3 sequence: CASSLGTGSNEKLFF. CDR3 nucleotides: TGTGCCAGCAGCTTAGGAACAGGCTCCAATGAAAAACTGTTTTTT.

The gene calls are TRBV25-1 and TRBJ1-6; 7 bases are a match to TRBD1. V gave up 4 bases and J gave up 4 bases; unmatched junction bases: 1. CDR1 and CDR2 from the germline V gene are MGHDK and SYGVNS. This CDR3 is built from 14 residues. CDR3 DNA sequence: TGTGCCAGCAGTGGGACAGGTTATAATTCACCCCTCCACTTT. Amino acids: CASSGTGYNSPLHF.

This chain joins TRBV13 and TRBJ2-1; weak D call: TRBD2 (5 bases). The ends were cut back, 1 base at V and 10 bases at J, with 11 bases in the middle. Germline assignment: CDR1 PRHDT and CDR2 FYEKMQ (reference sequence). The CDR3 spans 13 residues. For the CDR3, the DNA is TGTGCCAGCAGCTTAGCCCCCACGGGGGAGCAGTTCTTC. Protein product: CASSLAPTGEQFF.

The rearrangement links TRBV28 to TRBJ1-1, with a weak D call TRBD1 (5 bases). The V gene's germline CDR1 is MDHEN and CDR2 SYDVKM. V dropped 10 bases and J dropped 1 base, with 10 bases sitting between them. The CDR3 consists of 12 residues. This CDR3 is CATYDRNTEAFF. The CDR3 nucleotides read TGTGCCACCTACGACAGGAACACTGAAGCTTTCTTT.

The chain recombines TRBV18 with TRBJ2-7; D perhaps matches TRBD1 (7 bases). Germline loops: CDR1 KGHSH, CDR2 LQKENI. V was clipped by 6 bases and J by 3 bases, with 12 bases between them. This CDR3 comprises 13 residues. In DNA form, the CDR3 reads TGTGCCAGCTCCGGGGGACAGAACTACGAGCAGTACTTC. It translates to CASSGGQNYEQYF.